Following are 32 T cell receptor beta chains from one sample sequenced in a study of human T cells and chemical hapten exposure. Time point denoted: patch test 3, about 24 weeks after DPC sensitization. Regarding treatment: therapeutic diphenylcyclopropenone sensitization with weekly scalp DPC. MiXCR, run by TCRdb on the RACE reads, gives a single entry per CDR3 protein. The profile shows about 170,000 distinct CDR3 sequences, roughly a quarter of them singletons. This material consisted of whole blood, taken in connection with sensitization to the hapten diphenylcyclopropenone (DPC). The receptors were gathered from a woman aged 18-29 years with alopecia areata. Some clones in this sample may be carry-over from other donors' samples.

The chain links TRBV7-9 to TRBJ2-1; TRBD1 might be the D (6 bases). V lost 5 bases and J 6 bases, leaving 11 bases between the germline ends. The CDR3 consists of 13 residues. CDR1 is SEHNR, CDR2 FQNEAQ, per germline (reference sequence). CDR3 nucleotide sequence: TGTGCCAGCAGCCCCCGGACAGCCAATGAGCAGTTCTTC. Translation: CASSPRTANEQFF.

This clonotype was seen a handful of times. J is TRBJ1-3 and V is TRBV18; D is unclear. The germline V gene encodes CDR1 KGHSH and CDR2 LQKENI. The CDR3 spans 13 residues. Trimming shortened V by 3 bases and J by 4 bases, and 7 bases separated the two germline ends. CDR3 region: CASSPAGGNTIYF. Here the CDR3 DNA reads TGTGCCAGCTCACCCGCGGGAGGAAACACCATATATTTT.

The chain joins TRBV12-3 or TRBV12-4 to TRBJ2-2; possible D gene TRBD2, 5 bases. V was pared by 6 bases and J by 6 bases, with 17 bases between. The CDR3 is 15 residues long. CDR3 in DNA: TGTGCCAGCAGATCCCGGGAAGGGTCCTCCGGGGAGCTGTTTTTT. Translated, it gives CASRSREGSSGELFF.

The chain has TRBV12-3 or TRBV12-4 and TRBJ1-2; 7 nucleotides match TRBD1. Trimming at V came to 5 bases and at J to 4 bases, leaving 4 bases not matched to a gene. The CDR3 is 13 amino acids. CDR3 DNA: TGTGCCAGCAGTCAGACAGGGACCTATGGCTACACCTTC. This translates into CASSQTGTYGYTF.

This clonotype was detected a few times. This chain uses TRBV29-1 with TRBJ2-2; a weak D match, TRBD2 (5 bases). Trimming took off 2 bases at V and 4 bases at J, with 8 bases between the two ends. The V gene's germline CDR1 is SQVTM and CDR2 ANQGSEA. The CDR3 spans 13 residues. CDR3 sequence: CSVEKAATGELFF. In DNA, the CDR3 is TGCAGCGTTGAAAAAGCGGCCACCGGGGAGCTGTTTTTT.

The genes are TRBV29-1 and TRBJ2-7, with TRBD2 as a possible D gene (5 bases). The V end lost 4 bases, the J end lost 3 bases, and 19 bases lay between the germline ends. CDR1 and CDR2 from the germline V gene are SQVTM and ANQGSEA. The CDR3 length is 15 residues. CDR3 loop: CSVGVFGIDSYEQYF. For the CDR3, the DNA is TGCAGCGTTGGAGTATTCGGGATTGATAGCTACGAGCAGTACTTC.

This clonotype was detected only a few times. This sequence joins TRBV2 and TRBJ2-7, with D perhaps matching TRBD2 (5 bases). The CDR3 spans 16 residues. Germline-derived CDR1 and CDR2 are SNHLY and FYNNEI. V lost 7 bases to trimming and J lost 3 bases, with 22 bases between them. CDR3 region: CASTFGMSWTIYEQYF. CDR3 bases: TGTGCCAGCACCTTCGGGATGAGCTGGACGATCTACGAGCAGTACTTC.

This chain connects TRBV25-1 to TRBJ2-7; D call uncertain. Germline V CDR1 and CDR2: MGHDK, SYGVNS. CDR3 length equals 15 residues. The V and J ends lost 2 bases and 1 base respectively, with 12 bases between them. The CDR3 here is CASSEVSQESYEQYF. CDR3 sequence (DNA): TGTGCCAGCAGTGAAGTCAGCCAGGAATCCTACGAGCAGTACTTC.

The genes are TRBV18 and TRBJ2-3, with D possibly TRBD2 on 6 matching bases. The CDR3 consists of 15 residues. CDR1 and CDR2 (germline): KGHSH, LQKENI. Trimming removed 0 bases from V and 5 bases from J, with 12 bases in between. The CDR3 sequence is CASSPPRGGEDTQYF. CDR3 DNA: TGTGCCAGCTCACCACCCAGAGGAGGGGAAGATACGCAGTATTTT.

This clonotype has just a few counts. V usage is TRBV4-2 and J usage is TRBJ2-1, with 8 bases that match TRBD2. J gave up 8 bases and V 0 bases, and 6 bases lay outside the gene matches. This CDR3 has 15 amino acids. Looked up from germline, CDR1 is LGHNA and CDR2 is YNFKEQ. DNA for the CDR3: TGTGCCAGCAGCCAAGACGGGAGGGGCTTGGATGAGCAGTTCTTC. Protein product: CASSQDGRGLDEQFF.

This clonotype was counted only a few times. Compared with germline, one end of the junction differs, possibly owing to a read error. The chain carries TRBV7-7 and TRBJ2-3; D unclear. This CDR3 contains 14 residues. The V gene's germline CDR1 is SSHAT and CDR2 FNYEAQ (reference sequence). The DNA of the CDR3 is TGTGCTAGCAGCTTAGTGGCCGACACAGATACGCAGTATTTT. This gives the protein CASSLVADTDTQYF.

This clonotype was recorded a few times. This rearrangement joins TRBV4-1 to TRBJ2-3; D ambiguous. Germline values: CDR1 MGHRA, CDR2 YSYEKL. V was cut by 3 bases and J by 4 bases, with 5 bases left in between. CDR3 size: 12 residues. The CDR3 sequence: CASSHPSDTQYF. DNA of the CDR3: TGCGCCAGCAGCCATCCCTCAGATACGCAGTATTTT.

This clonotype was seen only a few times. The chain links TRBV4-2 to TRBJ2-7, with D possibly matching TRBD1 (5 bases). CDR1 and CDR2 from the germline V gene are LGHNA and YNFKEQ. This CDR3 has 13 residues. V lost 0 bases and J 7 bases, leaving 10 bases between the germline ends. CDR3 region: CASSQDRVREQYF. Here the CDR3 DNA reads TGTGCCAGCAGCCAAGACAGGGTAAGGGAGCAGTACTTC.

The gene calls are TRBV20-1 and TRBJ2-5; the D gene is possibly TRBD2 (5 bases). CDR3 length: 14 amino acids. Looked up from germline, CDR1 is DFQATT and CDR2 is SNEGSKA (reference sequence). The ends were cut back, 4 bases at V and 4 bases at J, with 16 bases in the middle. CDR3 DNA: TGCAGTGCTACTGTGATCCCTGGGAGAGAGACCCAGTACTTC. Protein sequence: CSATVIPGRETQYF.

CDR3 protein: CASSLRGDGLSYNEQFF. Written as DNA, the CDR3 is TGTGCCAGCAGCCTTCGTGGGGACGGACTTTCCTACAATGAGCAGTTCTTC. The chain employs TRBV7-2 and TRBJ2-1; either TRBD1 or TRBD2 may supply D (5 bases each). V was clipped by 5 bases and J by 1 base, with 18 bases between them. This CDR3 has 17 amino acids. Germline CDR1 and CDR2: SGHTA and FQGNSA.

This clonotype has a handful of counts. The J gene is TRBJ1-3, the V gene TRBV28, with D uncertain. This CDR3 has 12 residues. With 5 bases removed from V and 2 bases from J, the gap between germline ends came to 4 bases. Germline loops: CDR1 MDHEN, CDR2 SYDVKM. The CDR3 spells CASSPPGNTIYF. As DNA, the CDR3 is TGTGCCAGCAGTCCCCCTGGAAACACCATATATTTT.

CDR3 region: CATNWASGRNEQFF. The CDR3 DNA sequence: TGCGCCACCAACTGGGCTAGCGGGAGAAATGAGCAGTTCTTC. This chain joins TRBV5-1 and TRBJ2-1, with 10 bases identical to TRBD2. Germline CDR1 SGHRS, CDR2 YFSETQ. J gave up 7 bases and V 9 bases, and 10 bases lay outside the gene matches. The CDR3 sequence is 14 residues long. The variable domain in full, with the rest retrieved from reference TRBV5-1 and TRBJ2-1, is KAGVTQTPRYLIKTRGQQVTLSCSPISGHRSVSWYQQTPGQGLQFLFEYFSETQRNKGNFPGRFSGRQFSNSRSEMNVSTLELGDSALYLCATNWASGRNEQFFGPGTRLTVL.

This rearrangement joins TRBV5-1 to TRBJ1-2; unclear D gene. This CDR3 has 15 residues. The V gene lost 0 bases and the J gene lost 0 bases, with 9 bases spanning the gap. Germline assignment: CDR1 SGHRS and CDR2 YFSETQ. CDR3: CASSLAGLANYGYTF. The CDR3 DNA reads TGCGCCAGCAGCTTGGCGGGGTTAGCTAACTATGGCTACACCTTC.

This clonotype has more than one count but fewer than ten. V and J are TRBV18 and TRBJ2-5; D not resolved. CDR1 is KGHSH and CDR2 is LQKENI in the germline V gene. The CDR3 spans 15 residues. Trimming left V 2 bases short and J 5 bases short, with 15 bases between. The CDR3 nucleotides read TGTGCCAGCTCACCAGATGTCTCCTCATGGGAGACCCAGTACTTC. Its translation is CASSPDVSSWETQYF.

This sequence joins TRBV6-1 and TRBJ1-5; a weak D match, TRBD1 (5 bases). V gave up 0 bases and J gave up 7 bases, with 13 bases separating them. Germline V gives CDR1 MNHNS, CDR2 SASEGT. The CDR3 extends over 15 amino acids. Here the CDR3 DNA reads TGTGCCAGCAGTGAAGCGCGATGGGGGAGCCAGCCCCAGCATTTT. It specifies CASSEARWGSQPQHF.

J is TRBJ1-1 and V is TRBV5-1, with 7 bases matching TRBD1. V shed 3 bases and J 1 base; nucleotides not matched to a gene: 6. Germline values: CDR1 SGHRS, CDR2 YFSETQ. The CDR3 is made up of 15 amino acids. In DNA, the CDR3 is TGCGCCAGCAGCTCCGGAGGGACAGCGAACACTGAAGCTTTCTTT. It is translated as CASSSGGTANTEAFF.

The genes are TRBV20-1 and TRBJ2-7, with 7 bases lining up with TRBD1. Trimming removed 2 bases from V and 5 bases from J; junction bases left unmatched: 3. The CDR3 contains 12 residues. CDR1 and CDR2 (germline): DFQATT, SNEGSKA (reference sequence). CDR3 bases: TGCAGTGCTAGACGACAGGGCCACGAGCAGTACTTC. Its protein product is CSARRQGHEQYF.

This clonotype was counted between two and nine times. J is TRBJ2-2 and V is TRBV7-8, with D perhaps matching TRBD2 (6 bases). CDR3 length equals 16 residues. CDR1 and CDR2 from the germline V gene are SGHVS and FQNEAQ. V lost 4 bases, J lost 1 base, and 13 bases lay in between. CDR3 DNA: TGTGCCAGCAGCTCATCTGGGACTGGGAACACCGGGGAGCTGTTTTTT. This codes for CASSSSGTGNTGELFF.

The genes are TRBV4-1 and TRBJ2-6; weak D call: TRBD1 (6 bases). This CDR3 has 17 amino acids. V was cut by 2 bases and J by 4 bases, with 15 bases left in between. Germline CDR1 MGHRA, CDR2 YSYEKL. CDR3 in DNA: TGCGCCAGCAGCCAACCCTCCCAGGGGAAAGGGGCCAACGTCCTGACTTTC. It specifies CASSQPSQGKGANVLTF.

This clonotype was counted only a few times. The chain joins TRBV6-2 or TRBV6-3 to TRBJ1-5; TRBD1 aligns across 7 bases. CDR1 is MNHEY and CDR2 is SVGEGT in the germline V gene. The J segment lost 5 bases and the V segment lost 6 bases, leaving 7 bases of the junction unmatched. This CDR3 is built from 14 residues. CDR3 nucleotide sequence: TGTGCCAGCAGGATCGATACAGGGGATCAGCCCCAGCATTTT. Protein: CASRIDTGDQPQHF.

The V gene is TRBV4-1, the J gene TRBJ2-4; D is possibly TRBD2 (6 bases). Trimming shortened V by 4 bases and J by 6 bases, and 13 bases separated the two germline ends. This CDR3 is built from 14 residues. CDR1 and CDR2 (germline): MGHRA, YSYEKL. CDR3: CASSRFGLPNIQYF. For the CDR3, the DNA is TGCGCCAGCAGCCGGTTCGGACTACCAAACATTCAGTACTTC.

The gene calls are TRBV27 and TRBJ2-1; D not certain. This CDR3 has 14 residues. V lost 5 bases, J lost 3 bases, and 11 bases lay in between. Germline assignment: CDR1 MNHEY and CDR2 SMNVEV (reference sequence). The CDR3, as DNA: TGTGCCAGCAGTCCCCGGCCCAGCTACAATGAGCAGTTCTTC. Protein product: CASSPRPSYNEQFF.

The CDR3 DNA is TGCGCCAGCAGCCACCCGGGACAGGGGGGACTAGCGGGGTACAATGAGCAGTTCTTC. Encoded protein: CASSHPGQGGLAGYNEQFF. The gene calls are TRBV4-1 and TRBJ2-1, with 13 bases identical to TRBD2. The germline V gene has CDR1 MGHRA and CDR2 YSYEKL. V dropped 3 bases and J dropped 4; count of bases not matched to a gene: 12. The CDR3 runs 19 residues.

CDR3 loop: CASSEDRAYNEQFF. For the CDR3, the DNA is TGTGCCAGCAGCGAAGACAGGGCCTACAATGAGCAGTTCTTC. The chain uses TRBV27 and TRBJ2-1; 7 nucleotides line up with TRBD1. This CDR3 has 14 amino acids. Germline V gene sequence: CDR1 MNHEY, CDR2 SMNVEV (reference sequence). Trimming removed 6 bases from V and 2 bases from J; junction bases left unmatched: 4.

The chain is built from TRBV6-4 and TRBJ1-1; D unclear. The V gene's germline CDR1 is MRHNA and CDR2 SNTAGT. The V end lost 0 bases, the J end lost 0 bases, and 2 bases lay between the germline ends. CDR3 length: 13 residues. CDR3 loop: CASSDSMNTEAFF. The DNA for the CDR3 is TGTGCCAGCAGTGACTCGATGAACACTGAAGCTTTCTTT.

The chain employs TRBV4-1 and TRBJ2-7, with 10 nucleotides matching TRBD2. CDR3 length: 15 amino acids. Trimming took 1 base from V and 6 from J; bases not matched to a gene: 6. The germline V gene encodes CDR1 MGHRA and CDR2 YSYEKL. The CDR3: CASSQVSSGGREQYF. As DNA, the CDR3 is TGCGCCAGCAGCCAAGTCTCTAGCGGGGGACGCGAGCAGTACTTC.

This clonotype was found a few times. V and J are TRBV6-5 and TRBJ2-3; 15 bases agree with TRBD2. Trimming at V came to 2 bases and at J to 4 bases, leaving 13 bases not matched to a gene. The CDR3 sequence is 20 residues long. Germline CDR1 is MNHEY and CDR2 is SVGAGI. CDR3 sequence: CASSYRGLAGGQSFADTQYF. Written as DNA, the CDR3 is TGTGCCAGCAGTTACAGAGGACTAGCGGGGGGGCAGTCGTTTGCAGATACGCAGTATTTT.